This T cell receptor beta chain was recovered during a study of blood T cell repertoires in COVID-19. With 5 bases removed from V and 0 bases from J, the gap between germline ends came to 8 bases. The CDR3 covers 13 residues. Germline CDR1 is MNHEY and CDR2 is SMNVEV (reference sequence). The method was immunoSEQ multiplex PCR; TCRdb's version includes in-frame clones alone and lacks a portion of them. This table has about 360,000 clones, approximately 86% appearing once. The sequenced material came from peripheral blood. The TCR originated in a woman aged 55-69 years with COVID-19, enrolled during active disease. V gene TRBV27 combines with J gene TRBJ2-7, with unresolved D. CDR3 coding DNA: TGTGCCAGCAGTGCACTGTCCTCCTACGAGCAGTACTTC. Its protein is CASSALSSYEQYF.